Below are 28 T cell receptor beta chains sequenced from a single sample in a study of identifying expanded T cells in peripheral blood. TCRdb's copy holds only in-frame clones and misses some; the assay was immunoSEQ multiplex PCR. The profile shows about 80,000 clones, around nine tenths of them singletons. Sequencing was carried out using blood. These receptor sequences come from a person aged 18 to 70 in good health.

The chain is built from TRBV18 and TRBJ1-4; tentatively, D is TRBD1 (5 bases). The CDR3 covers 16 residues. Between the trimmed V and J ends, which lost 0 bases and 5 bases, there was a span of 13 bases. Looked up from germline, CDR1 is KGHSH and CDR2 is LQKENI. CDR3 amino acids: CASSPPGGYRNEKLFF. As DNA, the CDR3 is TGTGCCAGCTCACCACCGGGGGGGTACAGAAATGAAAAACTGTTTTTT.

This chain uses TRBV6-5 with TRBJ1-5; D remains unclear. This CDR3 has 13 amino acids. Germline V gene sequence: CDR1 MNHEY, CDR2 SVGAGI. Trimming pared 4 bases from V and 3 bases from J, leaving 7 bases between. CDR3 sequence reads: CASSSQVNQPQHF. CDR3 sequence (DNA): TGTGCCAGCAGTTCCCAGGTCAATCAGCCCCAGCATTTT.

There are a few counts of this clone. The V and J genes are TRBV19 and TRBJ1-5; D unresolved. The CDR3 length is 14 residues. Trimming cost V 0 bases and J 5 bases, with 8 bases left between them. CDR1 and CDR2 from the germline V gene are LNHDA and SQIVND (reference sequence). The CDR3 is CASSIDRFHQPQHF. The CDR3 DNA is TGTGCCAGTAGTATAGACAGGTTCCATCAGCCCCAGCATTTT.

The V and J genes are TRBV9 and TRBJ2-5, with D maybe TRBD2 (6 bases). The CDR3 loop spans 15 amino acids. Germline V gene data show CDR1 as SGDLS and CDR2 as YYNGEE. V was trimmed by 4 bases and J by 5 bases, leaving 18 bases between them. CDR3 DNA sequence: TGTGCCAGCAGCCGAGCTGGGGGGAGAGGGGAGACCCAGTACTTC. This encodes CASSRAGGRGETQYF.

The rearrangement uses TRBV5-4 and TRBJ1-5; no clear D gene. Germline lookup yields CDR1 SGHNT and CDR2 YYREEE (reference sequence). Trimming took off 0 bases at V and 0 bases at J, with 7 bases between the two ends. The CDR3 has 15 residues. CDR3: CASSLAPDSNQPQHF. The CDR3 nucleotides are TGTGCCAGCAGCTTGGCTCCGGATAGCAATCAGCCCCAGCATTTT. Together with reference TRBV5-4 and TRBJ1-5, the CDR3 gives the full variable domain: ETGVTQSPTHLIKTRGQQVTLRCSSQSGHNTVSWYQQALGQGPQFIFQYYREEENGRGNFPPRFSGLQFPNYSSELNVNALELDDSALYLCASSLAPDSNQPQHFGDGTRLSIL.

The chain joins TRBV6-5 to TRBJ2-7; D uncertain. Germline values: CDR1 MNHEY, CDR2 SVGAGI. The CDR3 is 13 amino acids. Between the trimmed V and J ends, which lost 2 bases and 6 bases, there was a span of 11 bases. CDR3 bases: TGTGCCAGCAGTTACGACTTTGGAGTCGAGCAGTACTTC. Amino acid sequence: CASSYDFGVEQYF.

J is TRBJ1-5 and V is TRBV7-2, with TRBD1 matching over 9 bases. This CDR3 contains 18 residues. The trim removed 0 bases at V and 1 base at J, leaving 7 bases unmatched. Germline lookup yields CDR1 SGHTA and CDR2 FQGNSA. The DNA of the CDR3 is TGTGCCAGCAGCTTAGCGGGACAGGGAGTCTGGAGCAATCAGCCCCAGCATTTT. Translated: CASSLAGQGVWSNQPQHF.

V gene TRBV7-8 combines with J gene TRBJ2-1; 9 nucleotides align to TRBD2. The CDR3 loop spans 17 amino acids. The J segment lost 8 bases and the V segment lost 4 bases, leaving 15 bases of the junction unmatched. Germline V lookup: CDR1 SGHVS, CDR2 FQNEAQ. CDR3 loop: CASSSLAGSTLGDEQFF. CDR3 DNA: TGTGCCAGCAGCTCCCTAGCGGGGTCAACCCTTGGCGATGAGCAGTTCTTC.

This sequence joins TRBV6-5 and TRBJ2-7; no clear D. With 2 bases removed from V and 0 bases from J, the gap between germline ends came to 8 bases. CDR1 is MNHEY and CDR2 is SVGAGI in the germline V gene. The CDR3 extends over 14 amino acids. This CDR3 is CASSYGGGSYEQYF. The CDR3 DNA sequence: TGTGCCAGCAGTTACGGCGGCGGCTCCTACGAGCAGTACTTC.

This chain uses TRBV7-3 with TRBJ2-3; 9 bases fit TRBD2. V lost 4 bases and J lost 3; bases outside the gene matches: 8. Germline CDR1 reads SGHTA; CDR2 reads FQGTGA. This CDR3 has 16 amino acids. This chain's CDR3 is CASSSLAGEGTDTQYF. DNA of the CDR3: TGTGCCAGCAGCTCTTTAGCGGGAGAGGGTACAGATACGCAGTATTTT.

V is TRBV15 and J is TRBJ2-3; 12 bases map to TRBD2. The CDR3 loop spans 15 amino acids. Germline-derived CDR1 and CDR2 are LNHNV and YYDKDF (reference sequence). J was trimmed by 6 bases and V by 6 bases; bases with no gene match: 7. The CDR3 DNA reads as TGTGCCACCAGGGCTAGCGGGAGGGCCTCGGATACGCAGTATTTT. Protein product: CATRASGRASDTQYF.

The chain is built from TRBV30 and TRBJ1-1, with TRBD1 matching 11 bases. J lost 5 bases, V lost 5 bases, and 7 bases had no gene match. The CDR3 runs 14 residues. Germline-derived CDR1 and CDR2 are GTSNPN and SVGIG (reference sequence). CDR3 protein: CAWGAGTGGTEAFF. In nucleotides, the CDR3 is TGTGCCTGGGGCGCCGGGACAGGGGGGACTGAAGCTTTCTTT.

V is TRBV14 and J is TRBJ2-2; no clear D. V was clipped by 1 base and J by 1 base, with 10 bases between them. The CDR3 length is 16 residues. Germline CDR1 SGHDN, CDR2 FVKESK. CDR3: CASSQAPGWNTGELFF. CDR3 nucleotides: TGTGCCAGCAGCCAAGCTCCGGGTTGGAACACCGGGGAGCTGTTTTTT.

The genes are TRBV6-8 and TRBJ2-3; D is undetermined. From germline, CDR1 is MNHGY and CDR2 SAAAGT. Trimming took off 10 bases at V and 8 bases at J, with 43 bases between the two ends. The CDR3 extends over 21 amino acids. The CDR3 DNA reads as TGTGCCACTCGCCCAAGGCCCGGCTGTGCCGTTAGCATCCCAGGCGACCTTACGCAGTATTTT. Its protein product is CATRPRPGCAVSIPGDLTQYF.

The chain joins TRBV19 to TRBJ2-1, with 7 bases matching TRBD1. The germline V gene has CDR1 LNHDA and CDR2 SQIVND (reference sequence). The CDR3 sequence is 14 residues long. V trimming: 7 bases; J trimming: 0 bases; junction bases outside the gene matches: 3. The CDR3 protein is CASTRDSSYNEQFF. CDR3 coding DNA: TGTGCCAGTACAAGGGACAGCTCCTACAATGAGCAGTTCTTC. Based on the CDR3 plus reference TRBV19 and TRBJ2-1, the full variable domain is DGGITQSPKYLFRKEGQNVTLSCEQNLNHDAMYWYRQDPGQGLRLIYYSQIVNDFQKGDIAEGYSVSREKKESFPLTVTSAQKNPTAFYLCASTRDSSYNEQFFGPGTRLTVL.

CDR3 sequence: CASSLLGGVEEKLFF. CDR3 DNA sequence: TGTGCCAGCAGCTTGTTAGGGGGGGTCGAGGAAAAACTGTTTTTT. The chain links TRBV7-2 to TRBJ1-4; weak D call: TRBD1 (6 bases). Germline lookup yields CDR1 SGHTA and CDR2 FQGNSA. The CDR3 runs 15 residues. The V and J ends lost 3 bases and 8 bases respectively, with 16 bases between them.

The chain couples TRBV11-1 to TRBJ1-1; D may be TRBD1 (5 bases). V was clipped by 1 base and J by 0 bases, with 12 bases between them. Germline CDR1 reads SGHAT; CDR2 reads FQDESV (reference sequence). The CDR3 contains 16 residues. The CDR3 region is CASSLGGLMLNTEAFF. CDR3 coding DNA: TGTGCCAGCAGCTTAGGGGGACTGATGCTGAACACTGAAGCTTTCTTT. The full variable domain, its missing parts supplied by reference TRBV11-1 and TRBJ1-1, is EAEVAQSPRYKITEKSQAVAFWCDPISGHATLYWYRQILGQGPELLVQFQDESVVDDSQLPKDRFSAERLKGVDSTLKIQPAELGDSAMYLCASSLGGLMLNTEAFFGQGTRLTVV.

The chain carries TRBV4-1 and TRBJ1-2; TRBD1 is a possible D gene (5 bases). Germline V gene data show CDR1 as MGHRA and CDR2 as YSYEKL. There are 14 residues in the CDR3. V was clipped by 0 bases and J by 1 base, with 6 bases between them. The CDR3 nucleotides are TGCGCCAGCAGCCAAGAACAGGATAACTATGGCTACACCTTC. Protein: CASSQEQDNYGYTF.

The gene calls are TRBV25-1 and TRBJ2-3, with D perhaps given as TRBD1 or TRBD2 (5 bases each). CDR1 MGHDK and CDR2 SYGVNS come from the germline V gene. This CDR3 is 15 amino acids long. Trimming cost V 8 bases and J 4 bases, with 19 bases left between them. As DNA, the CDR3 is TGTGCCAGCTCCTACCTACGGGGCAGTGCAGATACGCAGTATTTT. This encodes CASSYLRGSADTQYF.

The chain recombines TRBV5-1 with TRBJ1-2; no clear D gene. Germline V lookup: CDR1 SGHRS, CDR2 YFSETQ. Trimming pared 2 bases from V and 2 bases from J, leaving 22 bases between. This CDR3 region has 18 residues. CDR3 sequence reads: CASSFGRGNLAKNYGYTF. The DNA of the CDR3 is TGCGCCAGCAGCTTCGGCCGCGGGAATTTGGCTAAAAACTATGGCTACACCTTC.

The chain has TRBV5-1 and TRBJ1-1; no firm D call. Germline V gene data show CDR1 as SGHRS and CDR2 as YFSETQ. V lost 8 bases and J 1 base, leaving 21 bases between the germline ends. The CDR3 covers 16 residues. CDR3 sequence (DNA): TGCGCCAGTATCGCCGGGAGAGATTCCCCGAACACTGAAGCTTTCTTT. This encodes CASIAGRDSPNTEAFF.

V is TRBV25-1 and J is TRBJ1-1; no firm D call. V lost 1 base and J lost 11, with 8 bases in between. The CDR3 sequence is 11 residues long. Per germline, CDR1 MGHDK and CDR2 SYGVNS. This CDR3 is CASSELQKAFF. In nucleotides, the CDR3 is TGTGCCAGCAGTGAATTACAGAAGGCTTTCTTT.

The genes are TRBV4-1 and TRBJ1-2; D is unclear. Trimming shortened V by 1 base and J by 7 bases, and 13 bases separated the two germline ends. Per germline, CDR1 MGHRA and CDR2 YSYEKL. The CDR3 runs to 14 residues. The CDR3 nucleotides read TGCGCCAGCAGCCAAGTTCAGATACCGACTGGCTACACCTTC. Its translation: CASSQVQIPTGYTF.

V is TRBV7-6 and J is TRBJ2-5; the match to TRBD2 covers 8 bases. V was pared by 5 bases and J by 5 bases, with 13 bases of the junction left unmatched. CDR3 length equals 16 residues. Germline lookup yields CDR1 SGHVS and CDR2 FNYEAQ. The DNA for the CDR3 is TGTGCCAGCAGCCCCTCCTGGGGTAGCGGGGAGGAGACCCAGTACTTC. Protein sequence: CASSPSWGSGEETQYF.

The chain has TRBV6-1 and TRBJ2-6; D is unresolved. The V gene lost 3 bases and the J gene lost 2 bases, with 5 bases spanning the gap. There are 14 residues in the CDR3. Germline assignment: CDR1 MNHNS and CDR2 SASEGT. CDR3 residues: CASSDRTGANVLTF. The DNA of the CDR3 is TGTGCCAGCAGTGACCGGACTGGGGCCAACGTCCTGACTTTC.

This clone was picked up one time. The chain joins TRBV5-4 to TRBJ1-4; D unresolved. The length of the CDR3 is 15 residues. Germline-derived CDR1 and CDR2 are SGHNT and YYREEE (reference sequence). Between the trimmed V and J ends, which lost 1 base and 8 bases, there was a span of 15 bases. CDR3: CASSLSLPGKEKLFF. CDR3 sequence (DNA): TGTGCCAGCAGCTTGTCGCTCCCTGGGAAGGAAAAACTGTTTTTT.

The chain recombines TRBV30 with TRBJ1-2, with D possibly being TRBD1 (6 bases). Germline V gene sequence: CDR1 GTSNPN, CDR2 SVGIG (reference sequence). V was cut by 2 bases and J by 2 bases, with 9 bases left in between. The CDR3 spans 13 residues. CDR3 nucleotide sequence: TGTGCCTGGAGTAGGGACACCAACTATGGCTACACCTTC. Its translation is CAWSRDTNYGYTF. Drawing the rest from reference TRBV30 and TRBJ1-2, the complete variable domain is SQTIHQWPATLVQPVGSPLSLECTVEGTSNPNLYWYRQAAGRGLQLLFYSVGIGQISSEVPQNLSASRPQDRQFILSSKKLLLSDSGFYLCAWSRDTNYGYTFGSGTRLTVV.

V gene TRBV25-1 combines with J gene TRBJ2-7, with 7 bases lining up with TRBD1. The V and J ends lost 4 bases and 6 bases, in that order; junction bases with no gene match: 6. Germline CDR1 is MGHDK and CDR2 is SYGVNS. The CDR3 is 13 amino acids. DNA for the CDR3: TGTGCCAGCAGTGCAGGGACAGTTGTCGAGCAGTACTTC. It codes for CASSAGTVVEQYF.